A selection of T cell receptor beta chains follows, all from one sample in a study of TIL therapy for anti-PD-1-resistant metastatic lung cancer. Some clones are missing from TCRdb's copy, which holds only in-frame ones; the method was immunoSEQ multiplex PCR. The sample consists of around 50,000 clones, more than 60% of them appearing once. Here the sequenced sample was blood, taken at baseline. These receptors all stem from a person aged 25-80 years with non-small cell lung cancer. Each CDR3 is given with its conserved first and last residue. Fields, in order: D gene, V gene, J gene, clone size, CDR3 protein, CDR3 DNA. D genes are given only for firm matches. Clone size is stated in some rows and not others, as once, few, many or a class when expanded.

>TRBD2|TRBV6-6|TRBJ2-1|-
CASSGAGTRNEQFF
TGTGCCAGCAGTGGTGCCGGGACTAGGAATGAGCAGTTCTTC
>-|TRBV18|TRBJ2-1|-
CATHPALRGFEQFF
TGTGCCACCCATCCCGCACTGAGGGGGTTTGAGCAGTTCTTC
>TRBD1|TRBV5-4|TRBJ2-7|-
CASSFIDRGVYEQYF
TGTGCCAGCAGCTTTATAGACAGGGGGGTATACGAGCAGTACTTC
>-|TRBV11-3|TRBJ2-7|few
CASTGYEQYF
TGTGCCAGCACCGGATACGAGCAGTACTTC
>TRBD2|TRBV7-6|TRBJ2-2|-
CASSSRLSGVDTGELFF
TGTGCCAGCAGCTCGCGACTAAGCGGGGTCGACACCGGGGAGCTGTTTTTT
>-|TRBV7-3|TRBJ2-1|-
CASSLTNEQFF
TGTGCCAGCAGCTTAACCAATGAGCAGTTCTTC
>TRBD1|TRBV5-5|TRBJ1-5|-
CASRFEMGQGTSNQPQHF
TGTGCCAGCAGATTTGAGATGGGACAGGGGACGAGCAATCAGCCCCAGCATTTT
>TRBD2|TRBV7-2|TRBJ2-1|-
CASSPMGGVYEQFF
TGTGCCAGCAGCCCTATGGGGGGGGTCTATGAGCAGTTCTTC
>TRBD2|TRBV28|TRBJ2-7|-
CASTASGRGPYEQYF
TGTGCCAGCACCGCGAGCGGGAGAGGGCCCTACGAGCAGTACTTC
>-|TRBV27|TRBJ2-1|-
CASSLSAGVYNEQFF
TGTGCCAGCAGTTTATCGGCAGGGGTCTACAATGAGCAGTTCTTC
>-|TRBV5-4|TRBJ2-5|-
CASSFRYTGEYF
TGTGCCAGCAGCTTTCGCTACACAGGAGAGTACTTC
>-|TRBV5-6|TRBJ2-5|-
CASRLGDETQYF
TGTGCCAGCAGGCTTGGAGATGAGACCCAGTACTTC
>TRBD1|TRBV5-3|TRBJ2-5|-
CARSYRTGTDEETQYF
TGTGCCAGAAGCTATCGGACCGGGACAGATGAAGAGACCCAGTACTTC
>-|TRBV28|TRBJ2-1|-
CASMRANTYNEQFF
TGTGCCAGCATGCGAGCGAACACCTACAATGAGCAGTTCTTC
>TRBD1|TRBV7-9|TRBJ2-7|-
CASSLVLGTAYEQYF
TGTGCCAGCAGCTTAGTTCTCGGGACAGCCTACGAGCAGTACTTC
>-|TRBV7-9|TRBJ1-4|-
CASSPFRDGEKLFF
TGTGCCAGCAGTCCATTCCGGGACGGTGAAAAACTGTTTTTT
>-|TRBV2|TRBJ1-5|few
CASSEEETGNQPQHF
TGTGCCAGCAGTGAAGAGGAAACAGGGAATCAGCCCCAGCATTTT
>TRBD1|TRBV7-8|TRBJ2-2|-
CASSLVQGAGELFF
TGTGCCAGCAGCTTAGTTCAGGGGGCCGGGGAGCTGTTTTTT
>TRBD2|TRBV9|TRBJ2-2|few
CASSRTSGSRNTGELFF
TGTGCCAGCAGCCGGACTAGCGGGAGTAGGAACACCGGGGAGCTGTTTTTT
>TRBD1|TRBV18|TRBJ2-6|-
CASSPIRTGDSSANVLTF
TGTGCCAGCTCACCAATCAGGACAGGGGATAGTTCGGCCAACGTCCTGACTTTC
>TRBD2|TRBV28|TRBJ2-1|-
CASRLTSGVTDNEQFF
TGTGCCAGCAGACTGACTAGCGGGGTTACAGACAATGAGCAGTTCTTC
>-|TRBV4-1|TRBJ2-3|-
CASSQSRGDTQYF
TGCGCCAGCAGCCAATCCAGGGGTGATACGCAGTATTTT
>-|TRBV2|TRBJ2-7|-
CASSAGLTRADQEQYF
TGTGCCAGCAGTGCGGGTTTGACGCGGGCAGACCAGGAGCAGTACTTC
>TRBD2|TRBV6-1|TRBJ2-2|-
CASTPGTSGGELFF
TGTGCCAGCACCCCCGGGACTAGCGGGGGGGAGCTGTTTTTT
>-|TRBV18|TRBJ1-6|few
CASSPQTTNSPLHF
TGTGCCAGCTCACCACAGACTACCAATTCACCCCTCCACTTT
>TRBD1|TRBV9|TRBJ1-4|-
CASSLSNRGGGEKLFF
TGTGCCAGCAGCCTTTCCAACAGGGGGGGTGGTGAAAAACTGTTTTTT
>-|TRBV7-2|TRBJ1-2|-
CASSGDRGINYGYTF
TGTGCCAGCAGCGGCGATAGAGGGATTAACTATGGCTACACCTTC
>-|TRBV28|TRBJ2-6|-
CASSYPRAGANVLTF
TGTGCCAGCAGTTACCCGAGGGCTGGGGCCAACGTCCTGACTTTC
>-|TRBV5-6|TRBJ2-5|-
CASSSLGRETQYF
TGTGCCAGCAGCTCTTTAGGGCGAGAGACCCAGTACTTC